This entry describes one TCR beta chain. This sample was taken from a study of blood T cell repertoires in COVID-19. Study-wide background: The study drew acute and convalescent COVID-19 samples from the United States, Italy and Spain. Sample material is recorded as cDNA or gDNA derived from T cells, B-cell-depleted T cells, or PBMCs.

The V segment lost 2 bases and the J segment 4 bases; nucleotides outside the gene matches: 6. CDR1 SGHTA and CDR2 FQGNSA come from the germline V gene. The CDR3 consists of 15 residues. In the study's own analysis: The authors estimated nucleated cell counts from reference gene primer amplification. Generated by immunoSEQ multiplex PCR, the TCRdb table keeps only in-frame clones and is missing some. V, J and clone size derive from that table, while D and trimming were established from the DNA sequence. The repertoire holds around 250,000 clones, around four fifths seen once, with about 2% in the top ten.

This chain uses TRBV7-2 with TRBJ2-5; TRBD2 matches at 8 bases. The sequence was collected from an elderly woman with acute or convalescent COVID-19. Sequences were obtained from peripheral blood. The chain's CDR3 is CASSLTGLGGETQYF. In nucleotides, the CDR3 is TGTGCCAGCAGCTTAACGGGACTAGGGGGAGAGACCCAGTACTTC.